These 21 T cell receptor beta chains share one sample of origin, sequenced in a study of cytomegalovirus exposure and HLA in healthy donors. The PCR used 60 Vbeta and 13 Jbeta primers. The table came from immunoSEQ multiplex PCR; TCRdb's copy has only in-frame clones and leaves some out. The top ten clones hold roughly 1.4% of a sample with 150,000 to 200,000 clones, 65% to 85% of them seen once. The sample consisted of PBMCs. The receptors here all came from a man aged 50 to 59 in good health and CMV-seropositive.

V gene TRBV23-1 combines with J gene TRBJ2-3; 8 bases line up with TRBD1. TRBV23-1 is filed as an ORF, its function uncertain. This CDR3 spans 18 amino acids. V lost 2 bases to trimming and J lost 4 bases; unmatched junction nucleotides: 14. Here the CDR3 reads CASSQPDEGDRTPDTQYF. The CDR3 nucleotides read TGCGCCAGCAGTCAACCGGATGAGGGGGACAGGACACCAGATACGCAGTATTTT.

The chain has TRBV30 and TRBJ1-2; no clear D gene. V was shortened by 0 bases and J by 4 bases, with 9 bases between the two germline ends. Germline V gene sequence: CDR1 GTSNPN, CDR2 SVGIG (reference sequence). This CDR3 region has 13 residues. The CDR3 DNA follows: TGTGCCTGGAGTGTACTAGCTAGCTATGGCTACACCTTC. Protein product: CAWSVLASYGYTF.

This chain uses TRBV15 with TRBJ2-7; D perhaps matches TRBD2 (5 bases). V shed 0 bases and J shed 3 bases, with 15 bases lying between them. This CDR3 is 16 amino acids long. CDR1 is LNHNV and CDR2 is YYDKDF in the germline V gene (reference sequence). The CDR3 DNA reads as TGTGCCACCAGCAGAGATCTCACTAGTGGGCTCTACGAGCAGTACTTC. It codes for CATSRDLTSGLYEQYF. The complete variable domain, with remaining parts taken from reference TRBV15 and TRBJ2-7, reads DAMVIQNPRYQVTQFGKPVTLSCSQTLNHNVMYWYQQKSSQAPKLLFHYYDKDFNNEADTPDNFQSRRPNTSFCFLDIRSPGLGDTAMYLCATSRDLTSGLYEQYFGPGTRLTVT.

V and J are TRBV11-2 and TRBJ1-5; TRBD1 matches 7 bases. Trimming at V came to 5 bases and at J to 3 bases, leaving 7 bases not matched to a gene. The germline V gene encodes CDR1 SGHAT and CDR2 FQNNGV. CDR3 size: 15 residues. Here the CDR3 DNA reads TGTGCCAGCAGCCCGGGACAGACTTTCAATCAGCCCCAGCATTTT. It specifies CASSPGQTFNQPQHF.

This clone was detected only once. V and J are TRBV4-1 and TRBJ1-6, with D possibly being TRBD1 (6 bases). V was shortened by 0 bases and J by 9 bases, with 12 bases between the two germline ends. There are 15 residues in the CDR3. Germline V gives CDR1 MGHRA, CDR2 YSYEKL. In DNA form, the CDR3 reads TGCGCCAGCAGCCAAGAGGGGACAATGGCTTCACCCCTCCACTTT. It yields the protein CASSQEGTMASPLHF.

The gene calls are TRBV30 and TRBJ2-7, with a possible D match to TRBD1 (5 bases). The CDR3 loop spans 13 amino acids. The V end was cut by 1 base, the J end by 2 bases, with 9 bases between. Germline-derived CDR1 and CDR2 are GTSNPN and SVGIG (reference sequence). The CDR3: CAWSGGNTYEQYF. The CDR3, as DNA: TGTGCCTGGAGTGGGGGCAACACCTACGAGCAGTACTTC.

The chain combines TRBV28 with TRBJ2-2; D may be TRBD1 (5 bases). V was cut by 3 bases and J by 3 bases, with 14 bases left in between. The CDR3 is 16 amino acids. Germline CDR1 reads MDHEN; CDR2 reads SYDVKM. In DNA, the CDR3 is TGTGCCAGCAGTTTCGACAGTACTGGGGACACCGGGGAGCTGTTTTTT. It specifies CASSFDSTGDTGELFF.

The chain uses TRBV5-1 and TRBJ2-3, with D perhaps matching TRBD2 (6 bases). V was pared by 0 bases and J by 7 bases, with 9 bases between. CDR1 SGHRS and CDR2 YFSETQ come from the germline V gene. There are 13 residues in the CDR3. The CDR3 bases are TGCGCCAGCAGCTTGGCCGCGGGATATACGCAGTATTTT. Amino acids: CASSLAAGYTQYF.

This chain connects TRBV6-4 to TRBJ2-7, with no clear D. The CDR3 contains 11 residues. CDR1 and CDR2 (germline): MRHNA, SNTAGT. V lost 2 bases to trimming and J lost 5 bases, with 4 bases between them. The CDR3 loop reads CASSDIDEQYF. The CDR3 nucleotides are TGTGCCAGCAGTGACATCGACGAGCAGTACTTC.

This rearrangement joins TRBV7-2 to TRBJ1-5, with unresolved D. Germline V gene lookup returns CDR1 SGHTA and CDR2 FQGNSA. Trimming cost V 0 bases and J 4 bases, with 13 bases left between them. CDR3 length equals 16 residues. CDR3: CASSLAKWPSNQPQHF. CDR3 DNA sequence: TGTGCCAGCAGCTTAGCGAAGTGGCCCTCTAATCAGCCCCAGCATTTT.

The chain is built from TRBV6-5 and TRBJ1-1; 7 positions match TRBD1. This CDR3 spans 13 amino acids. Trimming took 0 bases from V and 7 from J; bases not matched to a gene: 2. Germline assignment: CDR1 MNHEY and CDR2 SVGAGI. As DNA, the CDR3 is TGTGCCAGCAGTTACTCTGGACAGGATGAAGCTTTCTTT. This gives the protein CASSYSGQDEAFF.

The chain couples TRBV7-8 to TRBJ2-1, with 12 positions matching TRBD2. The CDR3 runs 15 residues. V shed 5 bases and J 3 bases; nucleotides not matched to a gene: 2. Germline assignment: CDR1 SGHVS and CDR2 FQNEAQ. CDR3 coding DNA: TGTGCCAGCAGCCCGACTAGCGGGGGCTACAATGAGCAGTTCTTC. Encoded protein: CASSPTSGGYNEQFF.

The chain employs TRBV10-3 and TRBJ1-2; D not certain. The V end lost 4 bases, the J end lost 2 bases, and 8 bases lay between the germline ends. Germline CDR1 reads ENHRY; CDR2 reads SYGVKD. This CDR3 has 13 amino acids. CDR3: CAISVPVNYGYTF. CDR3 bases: TGTGCCATCAGTGTTCCAGTCAACTATGGCTACACCTTC.

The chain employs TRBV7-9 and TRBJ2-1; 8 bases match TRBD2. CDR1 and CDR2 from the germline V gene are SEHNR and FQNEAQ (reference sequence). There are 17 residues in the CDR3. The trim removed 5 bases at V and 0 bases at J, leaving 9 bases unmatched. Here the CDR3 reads CASSGRLAQSSYNEQFF. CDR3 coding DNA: TGTGCCAGCAGCGGCAGACTAGCGCAAAGCTCCTACAATGAGCAGTTCTTC.

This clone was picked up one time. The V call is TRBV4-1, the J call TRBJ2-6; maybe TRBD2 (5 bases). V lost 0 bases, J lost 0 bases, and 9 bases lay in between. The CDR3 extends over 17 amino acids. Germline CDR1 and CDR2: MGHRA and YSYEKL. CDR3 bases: TGCGCCAGCAGCCAAGATTCGGCGGGCTCTGGGGCCAACGTCCTGACTTTC. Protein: CASSQDSAGSGANVLTF.

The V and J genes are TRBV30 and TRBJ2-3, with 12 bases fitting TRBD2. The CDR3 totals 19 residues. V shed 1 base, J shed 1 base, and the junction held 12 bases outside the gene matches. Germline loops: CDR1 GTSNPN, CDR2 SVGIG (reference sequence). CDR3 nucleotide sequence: TGTGCCTGGAGTGACCCGGGGCTAGCGGGGGGGCGGGGCACAGATACGCAGTATTTT. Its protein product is CAWSDPGLAGGRGTDTQYF.

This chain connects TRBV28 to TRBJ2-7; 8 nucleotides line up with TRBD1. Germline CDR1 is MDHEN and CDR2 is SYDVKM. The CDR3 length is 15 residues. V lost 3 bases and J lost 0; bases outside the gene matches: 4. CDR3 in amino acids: CASSFRTGISYEQYF. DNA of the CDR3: TGTGCCAGCAGTTTCAGGACAGGGATCTCCTACGAGCAGTACTTC.

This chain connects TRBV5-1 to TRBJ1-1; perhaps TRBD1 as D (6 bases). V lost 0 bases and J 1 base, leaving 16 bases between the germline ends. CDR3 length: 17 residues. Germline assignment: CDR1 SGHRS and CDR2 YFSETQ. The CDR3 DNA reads TGCGCCAGCAGCTTGGCCGGACAGTTAGTCAGGAACACTGAAGCTTTCTTT. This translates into CASSLAGQLVRNTEAFF. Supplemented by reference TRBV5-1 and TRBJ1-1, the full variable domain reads KAGVTQTPRYLIKTRGQQVTLSCSPISGHRSVSWYQQTPGQGLQFLFEYFSETQRNKGNFPGRFSGRQFSNSRSEMNVSTLELGDSALYLCASSLAGQLVRNTEAFFGQGTRLTVV.

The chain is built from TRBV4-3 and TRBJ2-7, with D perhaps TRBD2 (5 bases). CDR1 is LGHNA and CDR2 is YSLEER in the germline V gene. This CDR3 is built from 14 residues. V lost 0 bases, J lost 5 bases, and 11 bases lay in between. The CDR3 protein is CASSQEVGAHEQYF. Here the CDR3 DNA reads TGCGCCAGCAGCCAAGAAGTGGGAGCCCACGAGCAGTACTTC.

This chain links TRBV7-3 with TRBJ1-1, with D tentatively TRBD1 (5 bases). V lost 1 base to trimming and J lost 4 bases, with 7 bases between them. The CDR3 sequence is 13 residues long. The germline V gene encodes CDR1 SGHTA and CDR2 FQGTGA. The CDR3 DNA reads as TGTGCCAGCAGCTTAAGGGGCAGCACTGAAGCTTTCTTT. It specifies CASSLRGSTEAFF. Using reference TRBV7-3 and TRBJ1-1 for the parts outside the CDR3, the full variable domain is GAGVSQTPSNKVTEKGKYVELRCDPISGHTALYWYRQSLGQGPEFLIYFQGTGAADDSGLPNDRFFAVRPEGSVSTLKIQRTERGDSAVYLCASSLRGSTEAFFGQGTRLTVV.

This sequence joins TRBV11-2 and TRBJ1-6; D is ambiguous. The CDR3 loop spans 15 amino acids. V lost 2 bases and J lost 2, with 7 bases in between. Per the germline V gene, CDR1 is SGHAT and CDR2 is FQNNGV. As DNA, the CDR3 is TGTGCCAGCAGCTTAAGCGGGACCTATAATTCACCCCTCCACTTT. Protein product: CASSLSGTYNSPLHF.